This record concerns one T cell receptor beta chain sequence. Its target is not known. Original handling: Filtering differed for immunoSEQ, which gave only junction sequences without quality scores. The table came from immunoSEQ multiplex PCR; TCRdb's copy has only in-frame clones and leaves some out. The V and J calls and clone size are taken from that table; D and trimming were inferred from the DNA. This table holds over a million clones, around four fifths found once. Germline assignment: CDR1 ENHRY and CDR2 SYGVKD. Trimming pared 10 bases from V and 3 bases from J, leaving 15 bases between. This CDR3 region has 13 residues. The data belong to a study of shared clonotypes between healthy human individuals. Study findings and constraints: It was observed that 4% to 6% of naive CD4 clonotypes were shared across a handful of donors. All-four-donor shared clonotypes had higher generation probabilities than non-shared clonotypes did.

V gene TRBV10-3 combines with J gene TRBJ1-1; D may be TRBD1 (6 bases). This TCR derives from a man aged 18 to 29 in good health. The sequencing sample was made of memory CD4+ T cells sorted from blood. The subset is: CD45RA-negative fraction. CDR3 sequence reads: CATTGSGDTEAFF. CDR3 coding DNA: TGTGCCACCACAGGCTCAGGGGACACTGAAGCTTTCTTT.